The rows below give T cell receptor beta chains drawn from one sample of a study of cytomegalovirus exposure and HLA in healthy donors. Assay used: immunoSEQ multiplex PCR; TCRdb lists only in-frame clones, some missing. The sample has around 250,000 clones; approximately 82% are singletons. The sample consisted of PBMCs. The origin of the receptors is an older woman in good health and CMV-seropositive. The CDR3 runs from the conserved cysteine through the conserved F or W. D genes are given only for firm matches.

TRBV18,TRBJ1-4,TRBD1,CASSPRDRDEKLFF
TRBV5-6,TRBJ2-7,TRBD2,CASSLVWTSGREQYF
TRBV6-5,TRBJ1-1,NA,CASSSPLRVGTEAFF
TRBV5-1,TRBJ2-3,NA,CASSQARRAPDTQYF
TRBV7-9,TRBJ1-5,NA,CSSSLTDSSNQPQHF
TRBV19,TRBJ1-2,NA,CASSIVGGDYGYTF
TRBV28,TRBJ1-1,NA,CASSPEAVTEAFF
TRBV29-1,TRBJ1-2,NA,CSVEAEDGYTF
TRBV5-1,TRBJ2-3,TRBD2,CASSSLAGVADTQYF
TRBV7-8,TRBJ2-3,TRBD2,CASSSGTSGSDGTDTQYF
TRBV25-1,NA,NA,CASSALTVYEQYF
TRBV2,TRBJ1-1,TRBD1,CASSAQGLTNTEAFF
TRBV19,TRBJ2-3,NA,CASKRRDGLTDTQYF
TRBV5-1,TRBJ2-7,NA,CASSGEYSWDEQYF
TRBV27,TRBJ2-7,NA,CASSLRGSIYEQYF
TRBV7-7,TRBJ2-3,NA,CASSLGDHGTDTQYF
TRBV12-2,TRBJ1-2,NA,CASRRPTGAANYGYTF
TRBV5-1,TRBJ1-2,TRBD1,CASSRDRHGYTF
TRBV29-1,TRBJ2-7,NA,CSVEGQGQWEVEQYF
TRBV4-1,TRBJ2-7,TRBD1,CASSHPSTGFNEQYF
TRBV6-6,TRBJ1-6,NA,CASTQGELPLHF
TRBV9,TRBJ2-3,TRBD2,CASSVAAGDEADTQYF
TRBV5-1,TRBJ1-1,NA,CASSLVRVGNTEAFF
TRBV29-1,TRBJ2-7,TRBD2,CSVTRLAAPLEQYF
TRBV5-1,TRBJ1-2,NA,CASSLAGSYGYTF
TRBV6-1,TRBJ2-1,TRBD2,CASKSPSGSYNEQFF
TRBV19,TRBJ2-1,NA,CASSAPGYNEQFF
TRBV19,TRBJ1-5,NA,CASSSGHLNNQPQHF
TRBV19,TRBJ2-7,TRBD2,CASSIYLAGNYEQYF
TRBV15,NA,TRBD2,CATISGRAVEQYF
TRBV19,TRBJ1-5,TRBD1,CASRLLQGAHQPQHF
TRBV7-2,TRBJ2-1,TRBD1,CASSLGQGAYNEQFF
TRBV4-2,TRBJ2-7,TRBD2,CASSQDRALAGVLYEQYF
TRBV15,TRBJ2-1,NA,CATSSLQGLGDEQFF
TRBV19,TRBJ2-7,NA,CASSIGLGQYEQYF
TRBV2,TRBJ1-5,TRBD1,CASSELGQGIEPQHF
TRBV7-9,TRBJ1-1,NA,CASSLAGQLNTEAFF
TRBV5-1,TRBJ1-5,TRBD1,CASRGDRVSSNQPQHF
TRBV6-6,TRBJ1-2,NA,CASSGHGDFNYGYTF
TRBV30,TRBJ1-1,NA,CAWSESRQYTEAFF
TRBV6-6,TRBJ1-1,NA,CASSYWQYNTEAFF
TRBV19,TRBJ1-5,NA,CASASSLGVGNQPQHF
TRBV11-2,TRBJ2-1,NA,CASSLRQVRIVNEQFF
TRBV5-1,TRBJ2-3,NA,CASSLALAGTDTQYF
TRBV10-3,TRBJ2-7,NA,CASTGTSSYEQYF
TRBV30,TRBJ2-7,NA,CAWSGVRGNEQYF
TRBV19,TRBJ2-3,TRBD2,CASQLAGASTDTQYF
TRBV6-5,TRBJ1-2,TRBD1,CASSVPGQRYGYTF
TRBV7-3,TRBJ2-2,TRBD1,CASSLGTGRGTGELFF
TRBV29-1,TRBJ1-1,NA,CSVVPRMNTEAFF
TRBV5-4,TRBJ2-7,NA,CASSLGDSSFGQYF
TRBV5-6,TRBJ1-2,NA,CASSEGLANYGYTF
TRBV5-1,TRBJ2-1,TRBD1,CASSLWGQGDNEQFF
TRBV29-1,TRBJ2-1,NA,CSSSKLRGEANNEQFF